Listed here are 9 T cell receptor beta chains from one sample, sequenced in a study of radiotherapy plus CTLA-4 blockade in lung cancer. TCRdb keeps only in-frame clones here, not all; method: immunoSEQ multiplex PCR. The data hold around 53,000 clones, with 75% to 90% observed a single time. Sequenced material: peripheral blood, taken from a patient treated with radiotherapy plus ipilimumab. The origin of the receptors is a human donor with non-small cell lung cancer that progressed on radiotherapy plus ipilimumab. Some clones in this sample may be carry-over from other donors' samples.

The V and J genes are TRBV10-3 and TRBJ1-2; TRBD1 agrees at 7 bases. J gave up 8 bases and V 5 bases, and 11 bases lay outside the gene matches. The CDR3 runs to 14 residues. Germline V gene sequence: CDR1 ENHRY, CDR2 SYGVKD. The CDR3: CAISTLLGQRGYTF. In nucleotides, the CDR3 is TGTGCCATCAGTACGCTTTTGGGACAGAGGGGCTACACCTTC.

Here the CDR3 DNA reads TGTGCCAGCAGGGTTGTACAGATCGGTGATAGCAATCAGCCCCAGCATTTT. Amino acids: CASRVVQIGDSNQPQHF. V gene TRBV6-4 combines with J gene TRBJ1-5; D ambiguous. CDR3 size: 17 residues. Deletions cut 6 bases from V and 0 bases from J, with 18 bases between. Germline V gene lookup returns CDR1 MRHNA and CDR2 SNTAGT.

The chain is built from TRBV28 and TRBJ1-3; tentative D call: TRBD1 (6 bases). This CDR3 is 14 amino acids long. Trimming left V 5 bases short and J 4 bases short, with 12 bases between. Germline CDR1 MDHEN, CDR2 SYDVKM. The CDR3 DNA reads TGTGCCAGCAGTACGTCTAGGGGGGGAAACACCATATATTTT. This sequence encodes CASSTSRGGNTIYF.

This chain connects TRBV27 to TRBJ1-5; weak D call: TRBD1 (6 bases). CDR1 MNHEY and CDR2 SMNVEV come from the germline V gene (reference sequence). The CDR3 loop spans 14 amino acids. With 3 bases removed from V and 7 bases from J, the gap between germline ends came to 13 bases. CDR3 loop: CASSFAVQGQPQHF. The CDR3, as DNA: TGTGCCAGCAGTTTCGCCGTACAGGGCCAGCCCCAGCATTTT.

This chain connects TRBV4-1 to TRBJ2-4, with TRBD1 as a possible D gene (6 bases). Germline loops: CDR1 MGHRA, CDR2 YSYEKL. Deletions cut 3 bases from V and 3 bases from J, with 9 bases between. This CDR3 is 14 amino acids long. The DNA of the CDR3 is TGCGCCAGCAGCCACAGGGGAGACAAAAACATTCAGTACTTC. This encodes CASSHRGDKNIQYF.

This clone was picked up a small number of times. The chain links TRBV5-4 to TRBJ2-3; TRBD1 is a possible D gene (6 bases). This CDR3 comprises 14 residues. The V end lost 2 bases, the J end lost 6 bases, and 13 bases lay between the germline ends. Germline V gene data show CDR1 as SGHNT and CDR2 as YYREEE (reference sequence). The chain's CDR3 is CASSLNRDGDTQYF. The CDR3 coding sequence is TGTGCCAGCAGCTTAAACAGGGACGGGGATACGCAGTATTTT.

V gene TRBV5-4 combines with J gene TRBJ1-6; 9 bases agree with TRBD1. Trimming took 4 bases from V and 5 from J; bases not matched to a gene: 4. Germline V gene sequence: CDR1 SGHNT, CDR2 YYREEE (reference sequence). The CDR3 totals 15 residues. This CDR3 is CASSRRDRDNSPLHF. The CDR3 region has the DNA TGTGCCAGCAGCCGACGGGACAGGGATAATTCACCCCTCCACTTT.

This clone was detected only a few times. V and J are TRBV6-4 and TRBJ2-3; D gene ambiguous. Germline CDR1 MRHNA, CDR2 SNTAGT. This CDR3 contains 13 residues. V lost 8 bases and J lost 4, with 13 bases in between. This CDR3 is CASLPLSADTQYF. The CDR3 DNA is TGTGCCAGCTTGCCCCTATCCGCAGATACGCAGTATTTT.

The CDR3 nucleotides read TGTGCCAGCAGCCTCTTAGCGGAGTGGAGCACAGATACGCAGTATTTT. It encodes CASSLLAEWSTDTQYF. This chain links TRBV7-2 with TRBJ2-3, with a possible D match to TRBD2 (6 bases). The CDR3 is 16 residues long. Trimming cost V 5 bases and J 0 bases, with 15 bases left between them. Germline V lookup: CDR1 SGHTA, CDR2 FQGNSA.